This T cell receptor beta chain was profiled in a study of T cell clonotyping in hematopoietic cell transplantation. Study-level findings and limits: Higher Inverse Simpson Index values in graft donor and pretransplant recipient predicted broader posttransplant TCR diversity. Pathologically expanded recipient clonotypes increased progressively from day 30 to day 180 as diversity fell. At the given depth, recipient repertoires were over 95% de novo clonotypes.

Data came from immunoSEQ multiplex PCR; TCRdb stores just in-frame clones and leaves some out. Counted here are under 45,000 clones, 90% to 95% occurring once; the ten biggest clones make up around 1.6%. The V gene lost 8 bases and the J gene lost 3 bases, with 16 bases spanning the gap. This CDR3 contains 15 residues. Germline CDR1 reads WSHSY; CDR2 reads SAAADI. This clone was counted once. The antigen is not known. Time point in this sample: recipient sample about 28 days before transplant, after cytoreduction. The source was peripheral blood mononuclear cells, collected before stem cell transplant. The V and J genes are TRBV10-2 and TRBJ2-2; tentative D call: TRBD2 (7 bases). The sequence came from a man between 40 and 49 years old with chronic myeloid leukemia. Some clones in this sample may be carry-over from other donors' samples. CDR3 sequence reads: CASSRGGEDTGELFF. DNA of the CDR3: TGCGCCAGCTCGAGAGGGGGGGAGGACACCGGGGAGCTGTTTTTT.